The 3 T cell receptor beta chains below come from one sample, sequenced in a study of T cell clusters in autoimmune cytopenias (dated 2019 in TCRdb). The listed sequencing device is Illumina MiSeq. TRB rearrangements were amplified by multiplex PCR following a touch-down protocol, with the TRB-A and TRB-B primer pools mixed in one tube. TCRdb reprocessed the reads into one record per CDR3 protein sequence, lacking DNA. This sample's listing comprises under 6,500 distinct CDR3 sequences. About a fifth of the sample goes to the ten largest clones. Each sample's TRB amplification started from approximately 250 ng of peripheral blood genomic DNA, which corresponds to approximately 37,500 genome equivalents. The data were also submitted as part of a second study, on T cell repertoires in aging, cancer and after chemotherapy.

The specimen sequenced was peripheral blood. Every receptor here comes from a human donor in good health.

CDR3 residues: CASSEGEEAKGYTF. V usage is TRBV6-1 and J usage is TRBJ1-2. Germline CDR1 and CDR2: MNHNS and SASEGT. The CDR3 length is 14 residues.

This chain uses TRBV11-2 with TRBJ1-1. CDR1 is SGHAT, CDR2 FQNNGV, per germline. The CDR3 is made up of 14 amino acids. This CDR3 reads CASSFSSINTEAFF. Supplemented by reference TRBV11-2 and TRBJ1-1, the full variable domain reads EAGVAQSPRYKIIEKRQSVAFWCNPISGHATLYWYQQILGQGPKLLIQFQNNGVVDDSQLPKDRFSAERLKGVDSTLKIQPAKLEDSAVYLCASSFSSINTEAFFGQGTRLTVV.

This clonotype is labeled medium-sized based on frequency. The J gene is TRBJ2-2, the V gene TRBV10-3; TCRdb's assignment of TRBD1 cannot be checked, as there is no DNA. The CDR3 covers 15 residues. CDR1 and CDR2 from the germline V gene are ENHRY and SYGVKD. CDR3 sequence: CAILEGDRGTGELFF.